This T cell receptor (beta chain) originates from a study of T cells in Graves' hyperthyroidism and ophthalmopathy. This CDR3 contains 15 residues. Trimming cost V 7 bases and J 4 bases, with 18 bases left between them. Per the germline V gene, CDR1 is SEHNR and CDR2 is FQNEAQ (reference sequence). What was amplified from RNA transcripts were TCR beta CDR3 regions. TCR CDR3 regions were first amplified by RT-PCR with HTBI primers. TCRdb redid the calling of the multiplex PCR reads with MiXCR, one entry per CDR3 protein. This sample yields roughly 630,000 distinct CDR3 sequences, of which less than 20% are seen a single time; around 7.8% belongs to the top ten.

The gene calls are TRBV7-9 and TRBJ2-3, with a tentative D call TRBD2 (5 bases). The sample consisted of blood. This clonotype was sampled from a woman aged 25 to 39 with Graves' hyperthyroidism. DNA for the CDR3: TGTGCCAGCACCCAAAGCGGTCCAAGTGCAGATACGCAGTATTTT. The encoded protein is CASTQSGPSADTQYF.